The text below deals with one TCR beta chain. This clonotype appeared many times. Its specific antigen is unknown. Per-nucleotide qualities are absent, and no much larger clonotype sits a single base away. CDR1 and CDR2 are drawn from the germline V gene: SQVTM, ANQGSEA. Including the terminal cysteine and phenylalanine, the CDR3 comprises 14 residues. Only the CDR3 portion is preserved as DNA: 42 bases, with reading frame beginning at the first base. Germline trimming amounts to 4 bases on V and 7 bases on J, with 8 as the count of junction bases outside the gene matches. These data come from a study of early T cells in non-severe SARS-CoV-2 infection (dated by TCRdb to 2020 to 2023). A note on the overall study: Because TCR sequencing relied on bulk RNA taken from unsorted whole blood, pairing of alpha and beta chains was not possible.

On the study overall, not on this receptor specifically: Matching against VDJdb was skewed toward anti-spike CD8 responses, likely underestimated virus-specific expansions, and missed private and CD4 specificities.

The library was produced with 5' RACE. Data came from a NextSeq 500. In the TCR library protocol, unique molecular identifiers were attached to individual cDNA molecules to correct for PCR bias and sequencing error. Both TCR alpha and beta chains were sequenced, and tight co-correlation was observed between alpha and beta sequence abundances in each sample. On the study's bioinformatics: Decombinator V4 was used to annotate TCR sequences for V gene, J gene and CDR3. TCRs were defined as expanded if a significant change between any two time points was detected under a Poisson model with p below 0.0001. TCR abundances were normalised to the total number of TCRs sequenced per sample and expressed as counts per million. TRAV1-2 paired with TRAJ12, TRAJ20 or TRAJ33 defined MAIT TCRs, while TRAV10 paired with TRAJ18 defined iNKT TCRs. VDJdb, accessed 1 November 2021, was searched for CMV, EBV and SARS-CoV-2 annotated TCRs, excluding TCRs annotated for multiple antigens. TCRdb reprocessed the public reads (quality trimming at Q25 with fastp, clone calling with MiXCR) and kept in-frame beta chains. Each CDR3 protein gets just one entry, which takes the most common genes and DNA from the rows behind it. The V and J calls were not made by the authors but by TCRdb's processing. The sample table shows some 80,000 distinct CDR3 sequences, and around 5% are seen once. Clones ranked in the top ten supply less than 9.5% of the sample.

A case-control design nested within a healthcare worker cohort in London, UK, was used, with weekly nasopharyngeal swab PCR tests and blood sampling performed. Between 23 and 31 March 2020, the week of the UK lockdown, healthcare workers were enrolled and then followed up weekly for as long as 16 weeks. The source is an adult who was a healthcare worker with PCR-confirmed SARS-CoV-2 infection or an uninfected control (not recorded which). The material was whole blood, obtained at baseline. Here the chain combines TRBV29-1 and TRBJ1-5; TRBD1 fits 9 bases in the junction. The DNA is as follows: TGCAGCGTTGGCCAGACAGGGGGTGGCCAGCCCCAGCATTTT. This sequence encodes CSVGQTGGGQPQHF.